These 18 T cell receptor beta chains share one sample of origin, sequenced in a study of CD8+ T cells in alopecia areata listed by TCRdb under 2018. The time point label, read with the paper, signifies: baseline before oral tofacitinib. The library came from the immunoSEQ multiplex PCR assay. RNA was extracted from all samples and reverse transcribed into cDNA, which served as template for TCR sequencing. Imported from immuneACCESS, the table was reduced by TCRdb to in-frame sequences with V and J called. These copies leave out some clones; in studies compared against another copy, an unresolved V gene accounts for under half, and the cause of the remainder is not known. Within this sample are 150,000 to 200,000 clones, with around 71% of them counted one time only. Clones ranked in the top ten supply roughly 11% of the sample. The input for sequencing was CD8+ T cells sorted from blood, taken at week 0. The source of these receptors is a human donor with alopecia areata.

The chain couples TRBV4-1 to TRBJ2-7, with D possibly TRBD1 on 7 matching bases. The V end was cut by 4 bases, the J end by 2 bases, with 12 bases between. This CDR3 is built from 14 residues. Germline CDR1 and CDR2: MGHRA and YSYEKL. The DNA for the CDR3 is TGCGCCAGCAGCCCGGGGGACAGCACCTACGAGCAGTACTTC. Amino acids: CASSPGDSTYEQYF.

The chain couples TRBV4-3 to TRBJ2-7; D not certain. CDR1 is LGHNA and CDR2 is YSLEER in the germline V gene. The CDR3 loop spans 16 amino acids. Trimming left V 3 bases short and J 3 bases short, with 18 bases between. The CDR3 DNA sequence: TGCGCCAGCAGCCAGGGTCCTGGGGATGGGAACTACGAGCAGTACTTC. This encodes CASSQGPGDGNYEQYF.

This chain links TRBV27 with TRBJ1-2; 7 bases align to TRBD1. J lost 7 bases, V lost 5 bases, and 16 bases had no gene match. Germline lookup yields CDR1 MNHEY and CDR2 SMNVEV (reference sequence). The CDR3 is 16 residues long. The CDR3 region has the DNA TGTGCCAGCAGTCCAGACCTAGGGACAGACTTTCTTGGCTACACCTTC. It encodes CASSPDLGTDFLGYTF.

This chain links TRBV5-6 with TRBJ2-7; D call uncertain. The CDR3 loop spans 12 amino acids. Germline CDR1 SGHDT, CDR2 YYEEEE. Between the trimmed V and J ends, which lost 3 bases and 7 bases, there was a span of 11 bases. The CDR3 sequence: CASSWVLGEQYF. CDR3 sequence (DNA): TGTGCCAGCAGCTGGGTCCTCGGGGAGCAGTACTTC.

This chain uses TRBV30 with TRBJ2-6; maybe TRBD1 (6 bases). Germline V CDR1 and CDR2: GTSNPN, SVGIG (reference sequence). The CDR3 is 15 residues long. V was trimmed by 2 bases and J by 4 bases, leaving 12 bases between them. The CDR3 reads CAWSHTGTGANVLTF. Written as DNA, the CDR3 is TGTGCCTGGAGTCATACAGGGACCGGGGCCAACGTCCTGACTTTC.

The rearrangement joins TRBV6-5 to TRBJ2-7; D may match TRBD1 or TRBD2 (5 bases each). Per germline, CDR1 MNHEY and CDR2 SVGAGI. The CDR3 runs 16 residues. Trimming pared 0 bases from V and 0 bases from J, leaving 12 bases between. CDR3 nucleotides: TGTGCCAGCAGTTACTCGGTGGGACGGAGCTCCTACGAGCAGTACTTC. Residues: CASSYSVGRSSYEQYF.

This rearrangement joins TRBV25-1 to TRBJ2-7; D may be TRBD1 (5 bases). V lost 11 bases and J lost 2, with 16 bases in between. The CDR3 consists of 13 residues. The germline V gene has CDR1 MGHDK and CDR2 SYGVNS. The CDR3 region has the DNA TGTGCCCTCAGGAAGGGGCTTACCTACGAGCAGTACTTC. Protein: CALRKGLTYEQYF.

The CDR3 loop is CASSQVWRGVDEQYF. CDR3 bases: TGCGCCAGCAGCCAAGTATGGCGGGGCGTTGACGAGCAGTACTTC. This rearrangement joins TRBV4-1 to TRBJ2-7; tentative D call: TRBD2 (6 bases). The CDR3 runs to 15 residues. The germline CDR1 and CDR2 sequences are MGHRA and YSYEKL. Between the trimmed V and J ends, which lost 1 base and 5 bases, there was a span of 15 bases.

V and J are TRBV25-1 and TRBJ1-1, with D hard to call. Germline V gives CDR1 MGHDK, CDR2 SYGVNS. Trimming stripped 1 base from V and 3 bases from J, with 12 bases between. There are 15 residues in the CDR3. DNA for the CDR3: TGTGCCAGCAGTGAATTAGGTGGTTCGGACACTGAAGCTTTCTTT. It codes for CASSELGGSDTEAFF. The full variable domain, its missing parts supplied by reference TRBV25-1 and TRBJ1-1, is EADIYQTPRYLVIGTGKKITLECSQTMGHDKMYWYQQDPGMELHLIHYSYGVNSTEKGDLSSESTVSRIRTEHFPLTLESARPSHTSQYLCASSELGGSDTEAFFGQGTRLTVV.

The rearrangement joins TRBV27 to TRBJ2-6, with a weak D call TRBD1 (6 bases). V was clipped by 6 bases and J by 3 bases, with 9 bases between them. This CDR3 contains 14 residues. The germline CDR1 and CDR2 sequences are MNHEY and SMNVEV (reference sequence). The CDR3 coding sequence is TGTGCCAGCAGAATACAGGGTGGGGCCAACGTCCTGACTTTC. Translated, it gives CASRIQGGANVLTF.

This rearrangement joins TRBV5-4 to TRBJ1-5; 9 nucleotides agree with TRBD1. Looked up from germline, CDR1 is SGHNT and CDR2 is YYREEE (reference sequence). CDR3 length equals 15 residues. V lost 0 bases and J lost 6; bases outside the gene matches: 4. The CDR3 sequence is CASSLDRGHGQPQHF. The CDR3 bases are TGTGCCAGCAGCTTGGACAGGGGGCACGGTCAGCCCCAGCATTTT.

The chain has TRBV7-9 and TRBJ2-5; no clear D. Germline V gene lookup returns CDR1 SEHNR and CDR2 FQNEAQ (reference sequence). Trimming stripped 1 base from V and 2 bases from J, with 8 bases between. CDR3 size: 14 residues. The CDR3, as DNA: TGTGCCAGCAGCTTAGTGGTCAGTCAAGAGACCCAGTACTTC. Protein sequence: CASSLVVSQETQYF.

The chain has TRBV30 and TRBJ1-2; D might be TRBD1 (5 bases). V lost 4 bases to trimming and J lost 8 bases, with 11 bases between them. This CDR3 has 11 amino acids. From germline, CDR1 is GTSNPN and CDR2 SVGIG (reference sequence). The CDR3 here is CAWNQGDGYTF. CDR3 coding DNA: TGTGCCTGGAACCAGGGAGACGGCTACACCTTC. Full variable domain (remainder filled in from reference TRBV30 and TRBJ1-2): SQTIHQWPATLVQPVGSPLSLECTVEGTSNPNLYWYRQAAGRGLQLLFYSVGIGQISSEVPQNLSASRPQDRQFILSSKKLLLSDSGFYLCAWNQGDGYTFGSGTRLTVV.

This chain's CDR3 is CASSLSKGLGTEAFF. CDR3 nucleotide sequence: TGTGCCAGCAGTTTATCGAAGGGGCTGGGCACTGAAGCTTTCTTT. The chain couples TRBV27 to TRBJ1-1; possibly TRBD1 for D (5 bases). There are 15 residues in the CDR3. Germline V gene data show CDR1 as MNHEY and CDR2 as SMNVEV (reference sequence). Between the trimmed V and J ends, which lost 0 bases and 4 bases, there was a span of 12 bases.

Written as DNA, the CDR3 is TGCAGCGTTGAAGGAATTTCATTGGACATCAACTCACCTGAGGGCTATGGCTACACCTTC. Protein: CSVEGISLDINSPEGYGYTF. This chain uses TRBV29-1 with TRBJ1-2, with D perhaps matching TRBD1 (5 bases). The CDR3 has 20 amino acids. The V and J ends lost 1 base and 4 bases respectively, with 31 bases between them. Per germline, CDR1 SQVTM and CDR2 ANQGSEA.

This clone appeared a single time. The rearrangement joins TRBV11-2 to TRBJ2-7, with TRBD1 identical over 9 bases. The germline V gene encodes CDR1 SGHAT and CDR2 FQNNGV. J gave up 4 bases and V 4 bases, and 8 bases lay outside the gene matches. There are 15 residues in the CDR3. In DNA form, the CDR3 reads TGTGCCAGCAGCTCGACAGGGGGGGATAGTTACGAGCAGTACTTC. Translated: CASSSTGGDSYEQYF.

As to this clone: Additional DNA sequences in this sample encode the identical CDR3. This rearrangement joins TRBV14 to TRBJ1-2; no definite D call. V lost 1 base to trimming and J lost 8 bases, with 11 bases between them. Per the germline V gene, CDR1 is SGHDN and CDR2 is FVKESK. There are 13 residues in the CDR3. CDR3 bases: TGTGCCAGCAGCCAAGTAGCCGGTGGGGGCTACACCTTC. It specifies CASSQVAGGGYTF.

At least ten counts were recorded for this clone. This sequence joins TRBV7-9 and TRBJ2-1; 12 nucleotides match TRBD2. The CDR3 is 15 amino acids. Germline V gene data show CDR1 as SEHNR and CDR2 as FQNEAQ (reference sequence). Losses at the gene ends were 5 bases for V and 4 bases for J; bases not matched to a gene: 3. CDR3 sequence reads: CASSDGLAGYNEQFF. DNA for the CDR3: TGTGCCAGCAGCGATGGACTAGCGGGGTACAATGAGCAGTTCTTC.